Presented here are 9 T cell receptor beta chains from one specimen sequenced in a study of human T cells and chemical hapten exposure. Time point noted: patch test 1, 2 weeks after DPC sensitization. Treatment denoted: therapeutic diphenylcyclopropenone sensitization with weekly scalp DPC. TCRdb reanalysed the RACE reads using MiXCR and keeps one entry per CDR3 protein. Seen here are about 110,000 distinct CDR3 sequences, 9.5% to 11% observed once, and the top ten hold roughly 3.5%. Source: whole blood, taken in connection with sensitization to the hapten diphenylcyclopropenone (DPC). The receptors originated from a woman aged 40-49 years with alopecia areata. Some clones in this sample may be carry-over from other donors' samples.

The J gene is TRBJ2-2, the V gene TRBV7-2; TRBD2 matches at 7 bases. The CDR3 loop spans 15 amino acids. The germline V gene has CDR1 SGHTA and CDR2 FQGNSA. V was clipped by 10 bases and J by 3 bases; unmatched bases: 11. The CDR3 loop is CATLRASGHTGELFF. CDR3 DNA sequence: TGTGCCACCCTACGGGCTAGCGGTCACACCGGGGAGCTGTTTTTT.

This clonotype was seen only a few times. The rearrangement uses TRBV13 and TRBJ1-5, with D tentatively TRBD1 (5 bases). CDR1 and CDR2 from the germline V gene are PRHDT and FYEKMQ (reference sequence). There are 13 residues in the CDR3. V was shortened by 0 bases and J by 5 bases, with 5 bases between the two germline ends. The CDR3 sequence is CASSLGGDQPQHF. DNA for the CDR3: TGTGCCAGCAGCTTAGGAGGGGATCAGCCCCAGCATTTT.

This clonotype was found many times. The chain combines TRBV7-2 with TRBJ2-7, with 14 bases identical to TRBD2. This CDR3 spans 17 amino acids. Looked up from germline, CDR1 is SGHTA and CDR2 is FQGNSA. J gave up 3 bases and V 5 bases, and 9 bases lay outside the gene matches. For the CDR3, the DNA is TGTGCCAGCAGCCGAGGACTAGCGGGAGGTGCATACTACGAGCAGTACTTC. Its protein is CASSRGLAGGAYYEQYF.

This clonotype was recorded many times. J is TRBJ2-3 and V is TRBV11-2; 13 bases match TRBD2. The CDR3 is made up of 16 amino acids. V shed 5 bases and J 6 bases; nucleotides not matched to a gene: 8. CDR1 is SGHAT, CDR2 FQNNGV, per germline. The DNA for the CDR3 is TGTGCCAGCAGCGCGACGACTAGCGGGGGGAAGGATACGCAGTATTTT. It translates to CASSATTSGGKDTQYF.

This clonotype occurred many times. The V gene is TRBV6-2 or TRBV6-3, the J gene TRBJ1-1; D gene ambiguous. From germline, CDR1 is MNHEY and CDR2 SVGEGT. This CDR3 has 11 residues. The V and J ends lost 2 bases and 5 bases respectively, with 3 bases between them. The CDR3 DNA sequence: TGTGCCAGCAGTTACAGTACTGAAGCTTTCTTT. It encodes CASSYSTEAFF.

V and J are TRBV7-2 and TRBJ2-3; 7 bases agree with TRBD1. Unmatched junction bases numbered 6, after V lost 3 bases and J lost 3 bases. The CDR3 has 15 amino acids. The germline V gene has CDR1 SGHTA and CDR2 FQGNSA. The CDR3 DNA reads TGTGCCAGCAGCTTCACAGGGGTGAGAACAGATACGCAGTATTTT. It is translated as CASSFTGVRTDTQYF.

This clonotype has a handful of counts. This rearrangement joins TRBV12-3 or TRBV12-4 to TRBJ2-1; D is ambiguous. Deletions cut 0 bases from V and 5 bases from J, with 5 bases between. The CDR3 sequence is 13 residues long. DNA for the CDR3: TGTGCCAGCAGTTTAGCAGCTAACAATGAGCAGTTCTTC. Translating it yields CASSLAANNEQFF.

This clonotype was seen at least ten times. This chain joins TRBV19 and TRBJ1-2, with a possible D match to TRBD1 (6 bases). CDR1 and CDR2 from the germline V gene are LNHDA and SQIVND (reference sequence). V was clipped by 8 bases and J by 5 bases, with 12 bases between them. The length of the CDR3 is 12 residues. CDR3 sequence reads: CASEDSQYGYTF. As DNA, the CDR3 is TGTGCCAGTGAGGACAGCCAGTATGGCTACACCTTC.

The V gene is TRBV12-3 or TRBV12-4, the J gene TRBJ1-6; D gene uncertain. The CDR3 is 12 residues long. V was clipped by 3 bases and J by 10 bases, with 7 bases between them. Here the CDR3 DNA reads TGTGCCAGCAGTTTCGGGGAATCACCCCTCCACTTT. Translated, it gives CASSFGESPLHF.